This TCR beta chain came from a study of response to subunit inactivated influenza vaccine. To note about this clonotype: As yet, its antigen is unknown.

Whole-study results and caveats: Seasonal influenza vaccination, on each occasion, was suggested by the authors to recruit few new T cells.

TCRdb recomputed calls from the RT-PCR reads with MiXCR, one row per CDR3 protein. Among roughly 760,000 distinct CDR3 sequences listed, 21% were seen once. Trimming shortened V by 5 bases and J by 3 bases, and 12 bases separated the two germline ends. The CDR3 spans 14 residues. Germline V lookup: CDR1 KGHDR, CDR2 SFDVKD. The TCR comes from a man over 45 who received an inactivated influenza vaccine. The genes are TRBV24-1 and TRBJ2-5, with D tentatively TRBD1 (6 bases). The sequenced sample was PBMCs from blood, obtained roughly 5 days after vaccination. CDR3: CATSGSGEKETQYF. DNA of the CDR3: TGTGCCACCAGTGGGTCAGGGGAGAAAGAGACCCAGTACTTC.